This passage covers 21 T cell receptor beta chains from one sample sequenced in a study of shared clonotypes between healthy human individuals. Clones were read by immunoSEQ multiplex PCR, and TCRdb kept only the in-frame ones, dropping some. The sample lists 980,000 or so clones; around 80% were seen once. Sequenced material: memory CD4+ T cells sorted from blood. Subset here: CD45RA-negative fraction. These TCRs come from a man between 18 and 35 years old in good health.

V and J are TRBV7-8 and TRBJ1-2; D unclear. CDR3 size: 13 residues. Looked up from germline, CDR1 is SGHVS and CDR2 is FQNEAQ. Trimming shortened V by 2 bases and J by 2 bases, and 6 bases separated the two germline ends. CDR3 loop: CASSLLGNYGYTF. DNA of the CDR3: TGTGCCAGCAGCTTACTTGGAAACTATGGCTACACCTTC.

The genes are TRBV6-1 and TRBJ1-3; D is undetermined. The CDR3 is made up of 16 amino acids. Trimming left V 0 bases short and J 0 bases short, with 9 bases between. Germline V gene sequence: CDR1 MNHNS, CDR2 SASEGT. CDR3 nucleotides: TGTGCCAGCAGTGAAGCCTGGGGAATCTCTGGAAACACCATATATTTT. Protein sequence: CASSEAWGISGNTIYF.

The chain couples TRBV9 to TRBJ1-4, with D tentatively TRBD1 (6 bases). The CDR3 consists of 15 residues. Trimming took off 3 bases at V and 8 bases at J, with 17 bases between the two ends. Germline V CDR1 and CDR2: SGDLS, YYNGEE. CDR3 sequence reads: CASSGTALGGEKLFF. DNA of the CDR3: TGTGCCAGCAGCGGAACAGCGCTGGGGGGCGAAAAACTGTTTTTT.

The chain joins TRBV6-5 to TRBJ1-2, with D possibly being TRBD1 (5 bases). The CDR3 runs 14 residues. The germline gives CDR1 MNHEY, CDR2 SVGAGI. The ends were cut back, 4 bases at V and 8 bases at J, with 17 bases in the middle. The CDR3 nucleotides read TGTGCCAGCAGTTTATCCAGGGACCTCTTAGGCTACACCTTC. Encoded protein: CASSLSRDLLGYTF.

This clone was seen at least ten times. The rearrangement links TRBV11-1 to TRBJ1-2; the D gene is possibly TRBD1 (6 bases). The V end lost 5 bases, the J end lost 9 bases, and 19 bases lay between the germline ends. The CDR3 consists of 14 residues. From germline, CDR1 is SGHAT and CDR2 FQDESV (reference sequence). CDR3 coding DNA: TGTGCCAGCAGCGTCTCCGGACAGCTTCGAAGCTACACCTTC. The encoded protein is CASSVSGQLRSYTF.

The rearrangement joins TRBV4-3 to TRBJ2-1; the D gene is possibly TRBD2 (6 bases). The germline V and J ends were trimmed by 1 base and 9 bases, with 13 bases remaining between them. Germline V CDR1 and CDR2: LGHNA, YSLEER. The CDR3 totals 14 residues. CDR3 sequence: CASSQARERSEQFF. In DNA, the CDR3 is TGCGCCAGCAGCCAAGCACGGGAGAGGAGTGAGCAGTTCTTC.

This clone was detected a few times. This chain joins TRBV4-1 and TRBJ2-1; the D gene is possibly TRBD1 (8 bases). The germline gives CDR1 MGHRA, CDR2 YSYEKL. Trimming cost V 3 bases and J 7 bases, with 22 bases left between them. This CDR3 has 17 residues. The CDR3: CASSHGQGLTLWNEQFF. CDR3 in DNA: TGCGCCAGCAGCCATGGACAGGGACTAACCCTTTGGAATGAGCAGTTCTTC.

V is TRBV7-9 and J is TRBJ2-2, with no clear D. CDR3 length equals 13 residues. With 5 bases removed from V and 6 bases from J, the gap between germline ends came to 10 bases. The germline V gene encodes CDR1 SEHNR and CDR2 FQNEAQ (reference sequence). The CDR3 spells CASSPRFPGELFF. CDR3 bases: TGTGCCAGCAGCCCTAGATTCCCCGGGGAGCTGTTTTTT.

This clone appeared a few times. The chain joins TRBV30 to TRBJ1-6, with D unclear. The germline gives CDR1 GTSNPN, CDR2 SVGIG (reference sequence). Trimming cost V 4 bases and J 5 bases, with 9 bases left between them. This CDR3 is built from 13 residues. CDR3 bases: TGTGCCTGGACTACACATAATAATTCACCCCTCCACTTT. As protein: CAWTTHNNSPLHF.

CDR3 region: CASSLDLRASGNTIYF. CDR3 DNA sequence: TGCGCCAGCAGCTTGGATCTCCGGGCCTCTGGAAACACCATATATTTT. The chain recombines TRBV5-1 with TRBJ1-3, with D unresolved. The CDR3 totals 16 residues. Trimming stripped 0 bases from V and 0 bases from J, with 10 bases between. Germline V gene data show CDR1 as SGHRS and CDR2 as YFSETQ.

V gene TRBV7-2 combines with J gene TRBJ2-1; 8 bases fit TRBD2. Losses at the gene ends were 2 bases for V and 4 bases for J; bases not matched to a gene: 7. The CDR3 is 16 residues long. CDR1 and CDR2 from the germline V gene are SGHTA and FQGNSA. The CDR3 reads CASSLNRLARYNEQFF. The CDR3 DNA follows: TGTGCCAGCAGCTTAAATAGACTAGCGAGATACAATGAGCAGTTCTTC.

This clone has a single count. The rearrangement uses TRBV5-1 and TRBJ2-1, with 7 bases matching TRBD2. This CDR3 spans 16 amino acids. V lost 5 bases to trimming and J lost 2 bases; unmatched junction nucleotides: 10. Per germline, CDR1 SGHRS and CDR2 YFSETQ. In DNA, the CDR3 is TGCGCCAGCAGGTCCGGGACTACTTTAACCTACAATGAGCAGTTCTTC. This sequence encodes CASRSGTTLTYNEQFF.

The chain has TRBV7-2 and TRBJ2-7, with 10 bases that match TRBD2. V shed 3 bases, J shed 4 bases, and the junction held 6 bases outside the gene matches. The CDR3 length is 15 residues. CDR1 and CDR2 from the germline V gene are SGHTA and FQGNSA. This chain's CDR3 is CASSFQRGGGYEQYF. Here the CDR3 DNA reads TGTGCCAGCAGCTTCCAGCGGGGGGGCGGATACGAGCAGTACTTC. The full variable domain, with the rest looked up from reference TRBV7-2 and TRBJ2-7, is GAGVSQSPSNKVTEKGKDVELRCDPISGHTALYWYRQSLGQGLEFLIYFQGNSAPDKSGLPSDRFSAERTGGSVSTLTIQRTQQEDSAVYLCASSFQRGGGYEQYFGPGTRLTVT.

V gene TRBV5-4 combines with J gene TRBJ2-7; the D is unclear. CDR1 and CDR2 from the germline V gene are SGHNT and YYREEE (reference sequence). The CDR3 extends over 13 amino acids. With 2 bases removed from V and 4 bases from J, the gap between germline ends came to 10 bases. CDR3 coding DNA: TGTGCCAGCAGCTTTTACGGGCCTTACGAGCAGTACTTC. Amino acid sequence: CASSFYGPYEQYF. Combining the CDR3 with reference TRBV5-4 and TRBJ2-7 gives the whole variable domain ETGVTQSPTHLIKTRGQQVTLRCSSQSGHNTVSWYQQALGQGPQFIFQYYREEENGRGNFPPRFSGLQFPNYSSELNVNALELDDSALYLCASSFYGPYEQYFGPGTRLTVT.

The chain carries TRBV11-2 and TRBJ2-5; 7 nucleotides match TRBD1. CDR3 length equals 17 residues. Germline lookup yields CDR1 SGHAT and CDR2 FQNNGV. Trimming removed 3 bases from V and 2 bases from J; junction bases left unmatched: 12. The CDR3 loop is CASSFRGGGLPQETQYF. DNA of the CDR3: TGTGCCAGCAGCTTTCGAGGGGGCGGGTTGCCTCAAGAGACCCAGTACTTC.

The rearrangement joins TRBV7-2 to TRBJ2-6; 7 bases match TRBD1. J gave up 0 bases and V 4 bases, and 9 bases lay outside the gene matches. In germline, CDR1 is SGHTA, CDR2 FQGNSA. The CDR3 sequence is 18 residues long. CDR3 nucleotide sequence: TGTGCCAGCAGCTCACGGACAGGCTCGAGCTCTGGGGCCAACGTCCTGACTTTC. Its translation is CASSSRTGSSSGANVLTF.

The J gene is TRBJ2-7, the V gene TRBV6-6; D is possibly TRBD1 (5 bases). CDR1 and CDR2 from the germline V gene are MNHNY and SVGAGI (reference sequence). This CDR3 region has 11 residues. V dropped 5 bases and J dropped 8 bases, with 10 bases sitting between them. The CDR3 DNA reads as TGTGCCAGCAGTCAACAGGTGAAGCAGTACTTC. Encoded protein: CASSQQVKQYF.

The CDR3 nucleotides read TGTGCCAGCAGCTTAAGACTAGCGGGAAAGTTCTTC. Translating gives CASSLRLAGKFF. V gene TRBV11-2 combines with J gene TRBJ2-1; 11 bases map to TRBD2. The germline V gene encodes CDR1 SGHAT and CDR2 FQNNGV. The J segment lost 14 bases and the V segment lost 2 bases, leaving 2 bases of the junction unmatched. The CDR3 runs to 12 residues.

This clone was seen just once. The gene calls are TRBV5-6 and TRBJ2-1, with a possible D match to TRBD1 (6 bases). V was trimmed by 2 bases and J by 0 bases, leaving 12 bases between them. CDR1 SGHDT and CDR2 YYEEEE come from the germline V gene. The CDR3 totals 16 residues. The CDR3 is CASSFLTGSSYNEQFF. In DNA form, the CDR3 reads TGTGCCAGCAGCTTCCTGACAGGAAGCTCCTACAATGAGCAGTTCTTC.

The table lists this clone with a few counts. The rearrangement uses TRBV2 and TRBJ1-6; D is unresolved. Trimming left V 1 base short and J 11 bases short, with 6 bases between. The CDR3 has 12 residues. Germline V CDR1 and CDR2: SNHLY, FYNNEI. CDR3 DNA sequence: TGTGCCAGCAGTGAAGAAAGAACACCCCTCCACTTT. As protein: CASSEERTPLHF. Supplemented by reference TRBV2 and TRBJ1-6, the full variable domain reads EPEVTQTPSHQVTQMGQEVILRCVPISNHLYFYWYRQILGQKVEFLVSFYNNEISEKSEIFDDQFSVERPDGSNFTLKIRSTKLEDSAMYFCASSEERTPLHFGNGTRLTVT.

In nucleotides, the CDR3 is TGTGCCAGCAGCGTCGGGGGAGTAGCCGGCAATGAGCAGTTCTTC. This encodes CASSVGGVAGNEQFF. V gene TRBV9 combines with J gene TRBJ2-1; D may be TRBD2 (6 bases). Trimming pared 2 bases from V and 6 bases from J, leaving 15 bases between. Germline values: CDR1 SGDLS, CDR2 YYNGEE. There are 15 residues in the CDR3.